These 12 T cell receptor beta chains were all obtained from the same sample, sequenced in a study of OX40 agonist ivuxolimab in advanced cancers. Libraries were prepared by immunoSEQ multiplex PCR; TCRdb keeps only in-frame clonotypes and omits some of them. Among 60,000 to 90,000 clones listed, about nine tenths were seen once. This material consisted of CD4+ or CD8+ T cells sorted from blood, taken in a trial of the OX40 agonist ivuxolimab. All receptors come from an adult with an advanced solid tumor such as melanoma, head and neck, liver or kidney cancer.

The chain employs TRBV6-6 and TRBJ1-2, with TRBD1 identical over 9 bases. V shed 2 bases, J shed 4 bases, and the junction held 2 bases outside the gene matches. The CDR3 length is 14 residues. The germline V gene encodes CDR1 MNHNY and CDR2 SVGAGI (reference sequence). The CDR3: CASSYTDRGYGYTF. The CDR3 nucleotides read TGTGCCAGCAGTTACACGGACAGGGGCTATGGCTACACCTTC.

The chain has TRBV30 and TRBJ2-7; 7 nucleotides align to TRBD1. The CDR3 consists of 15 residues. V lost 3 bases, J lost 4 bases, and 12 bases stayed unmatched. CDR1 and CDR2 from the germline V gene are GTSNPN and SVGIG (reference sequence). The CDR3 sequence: CAWRTTGNGPYEQYF. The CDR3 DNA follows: TGTGCCTGGAGGACGACAGGGAATGGGCCTTACGAGCAGTACTTC.

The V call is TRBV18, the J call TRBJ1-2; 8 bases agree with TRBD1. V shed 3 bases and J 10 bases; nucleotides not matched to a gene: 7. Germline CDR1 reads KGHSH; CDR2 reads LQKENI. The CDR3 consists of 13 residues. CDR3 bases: TGTGCCAGCTCACCGCCGGGACAGGTTGACTACACCTTC. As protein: CASSPPGQVDYTF.

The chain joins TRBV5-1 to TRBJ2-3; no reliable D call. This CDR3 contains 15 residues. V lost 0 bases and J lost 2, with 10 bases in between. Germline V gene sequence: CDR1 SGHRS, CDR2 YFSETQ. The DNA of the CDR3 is TGCGCCAGCAGCTTGGCCCATTCTAACACAGATACGCAGTATTTT. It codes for CASSLAHSNTDTQYF.

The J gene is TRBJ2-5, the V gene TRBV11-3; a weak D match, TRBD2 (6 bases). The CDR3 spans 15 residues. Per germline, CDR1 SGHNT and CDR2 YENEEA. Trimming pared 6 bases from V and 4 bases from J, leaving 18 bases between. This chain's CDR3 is CASSLGGSVGETQYF. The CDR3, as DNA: TGTGCCAGCAGTCTCGGGGGTAGCGTGGGAGAGACCCAGTACTTC. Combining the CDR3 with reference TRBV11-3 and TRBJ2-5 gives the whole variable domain EAGVVQSPRYKIIEKKQPVAFWCNPISGHNTLYWYLQNLGQGPELLIRYENEEAVDDSQLPKDRFSAERLKGVDSTLKIQPAELGDSAVYLCASSLGGSVGETQYFGPGTRLLVL.

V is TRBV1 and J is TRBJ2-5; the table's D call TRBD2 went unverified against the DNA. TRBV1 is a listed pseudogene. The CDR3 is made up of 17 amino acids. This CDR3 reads CTSSPPTLAGLQETQYF. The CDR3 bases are TGCACCAGCAGCCCCCCAACACTAGCGGGGTTACAAGAGACCCAGTACTTC.

The DNA of the CDR3 is TGTGCCAGCGGTCGAGGACCGGCCTACGAGCAGTACTTC. Amino acid sequence: CASGRGPAYEQYF. V usage is TRBV28 and J usage is TRBJ2-7; D gene ambiguous. The CDR3 is 13 residues long. V shed 8 bases and J shed 2 bases, with 13 bases lying between them. Germline V lookup: CDR1 MDHEN, CDR2 SYDVKM. The complete variable domain, with remaining parts taken from reference TRBV28 and TRBJ2-7, reads DVKVTQSSRYLVKRTGEKVFLECVQDMDHENMFWYRQDPGLGLRLIYFSYDVKMKEKGDIPEGYSVSREKKERFSLILESASTNQTSMYLCASGRGPAYEQYFGPGTRLTVT.

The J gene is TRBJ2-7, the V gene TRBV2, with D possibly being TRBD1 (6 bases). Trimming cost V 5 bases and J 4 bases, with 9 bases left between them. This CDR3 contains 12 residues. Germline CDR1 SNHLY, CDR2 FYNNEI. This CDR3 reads CASSRQEYEQYF. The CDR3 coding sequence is TGTGCCAGCAGTAGACAGGAATACGAGCAGTACTTC.

CDR3 nucleotides: TGCGCCAGCAGCCAAGAGACCGGGACAGGGGGCCTCCGTTCTGGAAACACCATATATTTT. Translating it yields CASSQETGTGGLRSGNTIYF. The rearrangement joins TRBV4-1 to TRBJ1-3, with TRBD1 matching over 12 bases. Trimming removed 0 bases from V and 1 base from J; junction bases left unmatched: 10. Germline CDR1 MGHRA, CDR2 YSYEKL. The CDR3 spans 20 residues.

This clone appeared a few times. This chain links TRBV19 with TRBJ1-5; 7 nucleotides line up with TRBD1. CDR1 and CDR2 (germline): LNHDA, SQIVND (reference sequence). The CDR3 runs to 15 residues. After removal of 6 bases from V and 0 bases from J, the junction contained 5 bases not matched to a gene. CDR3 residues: CASRTRGASNQPQHF. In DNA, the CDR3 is TGTGCCAGTAGGACCAGGGGGGCTAGCAATCAGCCCCAGCATTTT.

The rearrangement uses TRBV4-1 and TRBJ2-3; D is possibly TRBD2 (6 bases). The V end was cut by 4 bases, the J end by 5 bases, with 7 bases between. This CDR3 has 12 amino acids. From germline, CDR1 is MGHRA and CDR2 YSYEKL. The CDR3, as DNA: TGCGCCAGCAGCCTGCGGGGAGATACGCAGTATTTT. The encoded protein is CASSLRGDTQYF.

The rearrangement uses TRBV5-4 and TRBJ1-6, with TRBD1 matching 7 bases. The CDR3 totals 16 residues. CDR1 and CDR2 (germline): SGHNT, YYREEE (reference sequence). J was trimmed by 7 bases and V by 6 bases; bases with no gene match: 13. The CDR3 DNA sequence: TGTGCCAGCACCGGAGGAGGGGGCGCCCTGAATTCACCCCTCCACTTT. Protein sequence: CASTGGGGALNSPLHF.